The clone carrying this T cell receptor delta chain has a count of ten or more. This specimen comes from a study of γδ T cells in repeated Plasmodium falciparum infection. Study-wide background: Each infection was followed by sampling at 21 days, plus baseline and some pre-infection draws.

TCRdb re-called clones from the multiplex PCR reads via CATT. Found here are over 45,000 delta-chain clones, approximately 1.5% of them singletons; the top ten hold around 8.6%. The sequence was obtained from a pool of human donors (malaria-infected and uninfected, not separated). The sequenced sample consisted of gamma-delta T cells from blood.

In DNA, the CDR3 is TGTGCTCTTGGGGCCGGGGTACGTAAAGCCCCGTCTAACACCGATAAACTCATCTTT. Encoded protein: CALGAGVRKAPSNTDKLIF. The V and J genes are TRDV1 and TRDJ1; D not certain. CDR1 and CDR2 (germline): TSWWSYY, QGS. The CDR3 loop spans 19 amino acids. Trimming cost V 4 bases and J 0 bases, with 24 bases left between them.